Sequencing of this T cell receptor beta chain was carried out in a study of blood T cell repertoires in COVID-19. Study information: The samples span acute and convalescent COVID-19 from the United States, Italy and Spain. In each case, the material was cDNA or gDNA derived from T cells, B-cell-depleted T cells, or PBMCs.

The CDR3 contains 14 residues. Trimming removed 2 bases at V and 3 bases at J, with 13 bases between. CDR1 GTSNPN and CDR2 SVGIG come from the germline V gene (reference sequence). As processed by the authors: Counts of nucleated cells, estimated from reference gene primer amplification, were obtained. Some clones are missing from TCRdb's copy, which holds only in-frame ones; the method was immunoSEQ multiplex PCR. From that table come the V and J calls and clone size; the DNA was used to work out D and trimming. The sample lists about 200,000 clones, roughly 90% occurring once. The material sequenced was peripheral blood. The rearrangement joins TRBV30 to TRBJ1-1, with D possibly matching TRBD1 (6 bases). The TCR was taken from a man aged 18 to 35 with active or convalescent COVID-19. In DNA, the CDR3 is TGTGCCTGGAGTCAGGGGACAACAGACACTGAAGCTTTCTTT. Amino acids: CAWSQGTTDTEAFF.